This TCR beta chain was sequenced for a study of T cells in Graves' hyperthyroidism and ophthalmopathy. This clonotype was seen more than once but under ten times. The CDR3 regions of TCR beta were amplified from RNA transcripts. RT-PCR in the first round (using the HTBI primer set) targeted the TCR CDR3. A single record per CDR3 protein comes from TCRdb applying MiXCR to the multiplex PCR reads. The sample has roughly 400,000 distinct CDR3 sequences; roughly 25% are singletons. The junction had 7 bases not matched to a gene; V was cut back by 3 bases and J by 5 bases. This CDR3 is built from 14 residues.

This chain joins TRBV12-3 or TRBV12-4 and TRBJ2-7; 7 bases match TRBD2. The specimen was blood. The sequence came from a man aged 50 to 59 with Graves' hyperthyroidism. The CDR3 loop reads CASSLSREGHEQYF. In nucleotides, the CDR3 is TGTGCCAGCAGTTTGTCCAGGGAGGGACACGAGCAGTACTTC.